A selection of T cell receptor beta chains follows, all from one sample in a study of cytotoxic CD8 clonotypes in ibrutinib-treated CLL. The protocol was immunoSEQ multiplex PCR, while the TCRdb copy is restricted to in-frame clones and leaves out a portion. The table includes tens of thousands of clones, roughly 57% detected once. The sample here was PBMCs, taken after 12 months of ibrutinib treatment. These receptors were taken from a human donor with chronic lymphocytic leukemia. Each CDR3 is given with its conserved first and last residue. Each record gives: V gene, clone size, J gene, D gene, CDR3 DNA, CDR3 protein. A D gene is named only where the DNA matches it firmly. Part of the rows lack a size; the others show once, few, many or a class for expanded clones.

TRBV28,few,TRBJ1-4,-,TGTGCCAGCAGTCGATACAGTGAAAAACTGTTTTTT,CASSRYSEKLFF
TRBV10-1,-,TRBJ2-1,-,TGCGCCAGCAGTGATGTAAAAGCCAGTTTGAAGAATGAGCAGTTCTTC,CASSDVKASLKNEQFF
TRBV13,-,TRBJ1-1,-,TGTGCCAGCAGCCCCTTTTCCCGTATCGAAGCTTTCTTT,CASSPFSRIEAFF
TRBV28,-,TRBJ1-2,-,TGTGCCAGCTCCCCCTCTAGGGAAGCCCCTGGCTACACCTTC,CASSPSREAPGYTF
TRBV7-2,-,TRBJ1-3,TRBD1,TGTGCCAGCAGCCCCAGAGGACAGGGCTCTTCCTCTGGAAACACCATATATTTT,CASSPRGQGSSSGNTIYF
TRBV19,-,TRBJ1-5,-,TGTGCCAGTAGTATCATCACCCACGGCCCCAATCAGCCCCAGCATTTT,CASSIITHGPNQPQHF
TRBV18,-,TRBJ1-2,-,TGTGCCAGCTCACCCGGTGTCCATGGCTACACCTTC,CASSPGVHGYTF
TRBV9,-,TRBJ2-1,-,TGTGCCAGCAGCTTTAGATTGGGGGGCGGGTACAATGAGCAGTTCTTC,CASSFRLGGGYNEQFF
TRBV18,-,TRBJ1-1,-,TGTGCCAGCTCATCCCCCCGAGGAAGGCTAAGTGAAGCTTTCTTT,CASSSPRGRLSEAFF
TRBV2,-,TRBJ2-3,-,TGTGCCAGCAGCCCTACGACTAGTGCTTCTAGCACAGATACGCAGTATTTT,CASSPTTSASSTDTQYF
TRBV6-5,-,TRBJ2-5,TRBD1,TGTGCCAGCAGTACCCGGGACAGGGTCATAGAGACCCAGTACTTC,CASSTRDRVIETQYF